A single sample is the source of the 24 T cell receptor beta chains below, sequenced in a study of neurological immune-mediated disorders. TCRdb used MiXCR to reprocess the 5' RACE reads, holding one entry per CDR3 protein. The table has 50,000 or so distinct CDR3 sequences, about 3% seen once. Specimen: PBMCs. The source of these receptors is a man between 40 and 49 years old with multiple sclerosis.

This clonotype was seen many times. The chain has TRBV29-1 and TRBJ2-3; unclear D gene. Trimming cost V 6 bases and J 7 bases, with 11 bases left between them. Germline V gene sequence: CDR1 SQVTM, CDR2 ANQGSEA. The CDR3 consists of 11 residues. The CDR3 protein is CSVDTGNTQYF. The CDR3 bases are TGCAGCGTCGACACTGGAAATACGCAGTATTTT.

This clonotype has a handful of counts. One base away lies a much larger clone, so this may be a sequencing read error. The gene calls are TRBV12-3 or TRBV12-4 and TRBJ1-1; no firm D call. The ends were cut back, 6 bases at V and 3 bases at J, with 11 bases in the middle. The CDR3 has 13 amino acids. Here the CDR3 DNA reads TGTGCCAGCAGGTTAATAACCTACACTGAAGCTTTCTTT. Amino acids: CASRLITYTEAFF.

This clonotype occurred a few times. The chain is built from TRBV2 and TRBJ1-5, with D possibly matching TRBD1 (5 bases). The CDR3 length is 14 residues. The germline V gene encodes CDR1 SNHLY and CDR2 FYNNEI. V lost 6 bases to trimming and J lost 5 bases, with 14 bases between them. The CDR3 bases are TGTGCCAGCAGATTAGGCAGGGACCATCAGCCCCAGCATTTT. Amino acid sequence: CASRLGRDHQPQHF.

In this sample, this clonotype turned up many times. The chain uses TRBV20-1 and TRBJ2-3, with TRBD2 identical over 8 bases. Trimming at V came to 1 base and at J to 2 bases, leaving 5 bases not matched to a gene. The CDR3 extends over 15 amino acids. Germline CDR1 is DFQATT and CDR2 is SNEGSKA (reference sequence). The CDR3 here is CSARGAGATTDTQYF. CDR3 nucleotide sequence: TGCAGTGCTAGAGGAGCGGGGGCCACCACAGATACGCAGTATTTT.

This clonotype was counted ten times or more. This chain uses TRBV4-1 with TRBJ1-2; weak D call: TRBD1 (5 bases). Germline V gives CDR1 MGHRA, CDR2 YSYEKL. This CDR3 comprises 12 residues. Trimming removed 1 base from V and 7 bases from J, with 7 bases in between. In nucleotides, the CDR3 is TGCGCCAGCAGCCAAGCCGGGGGTGGCTACACCTTC. Residues: CASSQAGGGYTF.

This clonotype was seen ten or more times. The chain carries TRBV5-1 and TRBJ2-2, with TRBD1 matching over 8 bases. This CDR3 has 16 residues. Germline-derived CDR1 and CDR2 are SGHRS and YFSETQ. The V segment lost 0 bases and the J segment 3 bases; nucleotides outside the gene matches: 4. The CDR3 loop is CASSLVNRGDTGELFF. In nucleotides, the CDR3 is TGCGCCAGCAGCTTGGTCAACAGGGGGGACACCGGGGAGCTGTTTTTT.

This clonotype came up a few times. A read error may be the cause here, since a much bigger clone is one base away. In DNA form, the CDR3 reads TGTGCCAGCATAGAATCAGGGCAGACAACTAACTATGGCTACACCTTC. Its protein product is CASIESGQTTNYGYTF. The chain is built from TRBV28 and TRBJ1-2; D is perhaps TRBD1 (5 bases). Trimming pared 7 bases from V and 0 bases from J, leaving 18 bases between. The CDR3 covers 16 residues. Germline lookup yields CDR1 MDHEN and CDR2 SYDVKM.

This clonotype was counted at least ten times. The chain joins TRBV10-1 to TRBJ2-1; 7 bases match TRBD2. Germline loops: CDR1 WNHNN, CDR2 SYGVQD (reference sequence). The CDR3 is made up of 15 amino acids. Trimming removed 2 bases from V and 7 bases from J; junction bases left unmatched: 8. The CDR3 DNA reads as TGCGCCAGCAGTGAGGGGGGGGTCTCGTTGAATGAGCAGTTCTTC. Translating gives CASSEGGVSLNEQFF.

This clonotype has at least ten counts. The chain's CDR3 is CSVGGFGELFF. The CDR3 nucleotides are TGCAGCGTTGGAGGGTTCGGGGAGCTGTTTTTT. The rearrangement uses TRBV29-1 and TRBJ2-2; a weak D match, TRBD2 (5 bases). The CDR3 is 11 amino acids. Looked up from germline, CDR1 is SQVTM and CDR2 is ANQGSEA. Trimming shortened V by 4 bases and J by 7 bases, and 7 bases separated the two germline ends.

This clonotype has a count of ten or more. The rearrangement joins TRBV24-1 to TRBJ1-5; 7 positions match TRBD1. The V segment lost 4 bases and the J segment 2 bases; nucleotides outside the gene matches: 4. The CDR3 length is 15 residues. Looked up from germline, CDR1 is KGHDR and CDR2 is SFDVKD. The CDR3 bases are TGTGCCACCAGTGACAACAGGGGCGGCAATCAGCCCCAGCATTTT. Translated: CATSDNRGGNQPQHF.

At least ten counts were recorded for this clonotype. J is TRBJ2-1 and V is TRBV3-1; 8 bases align to TRBD2. V gave up 4 bases and J gave up 0 bases; unmatched junction bases: 5. CDR3 size: 16 residues. Germline V gene data show CDR1 as LGHDT and CDR2 as YNNKEL (reference sequence). The DNA for the CDR3 is TGTGCCAGCAGCCCGGGAGGGGGGCACTCCTACAATGAGCAGTTCTTC. Its translation: CASSPGGGHSYNEQFF.

This clonotype occurred many times. V and J are TRBV6-5 and TRBJ1-1; D possibly corresponds to TRBD1 (5 bases). The CDR3 loop spans 13 amino acids. CDR1 is MNHEY, CDR2 SVGAGI, per germline. V was shortened by 7 bases and J by 3 bases, with 12 bases between the two germline ends. CDR3: CASTETRDTEAFF. In DNA, the CDR3 is TGTGCCAGCACCGAAACCAGGGACACTGAAGCTTTCTTT.

This clonotype was seen many times. The chain recombines TRBV20-1 with TRBJ2-7; possibly TRBD2 for D (5 bases). The CDR3 sequence is 11 residues long. Trimming removed 3 bases from V and 6 bases from J, with 9 bases in between. From germline, CDR1 is DFQATT and CDR2 SNEGSKA (reference sequence). The CDR3 region has the DNA TGCAGTGCTAGGGCCGGGGTCGAGCAGTACTTC. Its translation: CSARAGVEQYF.

This clonotype appeared a few times. The chain joins TRBV3-1 to TRBJ2-1; 11 nucleotides align to TRBD1. The CDR3 is 16 amino acids. Germline V gene sequence: CDR1 LGHDT, CDR2 YNNKEL (reference sequence). Trimming cost V 2 bases and J 10 bases; bases outside gene matches: 10. The CDR3 sequence: CASSQSGTGGLGEQFF. The CDR3 DNA follows: TGTGCCAGCAGCCAATCGGGGACAGGGGGGTTAGGGGAGCAGTTCTTC.

This clonotype showed up many times. The chain carries TRBV10-2 and TRBJ2-7; D ambiguous. V was pared by 8 bases and J by 4 bases, with 9 bases between. The germline CDR1 and CDR2 sequences are WSHSY and SAAADI. CDR3 size: 11 residues. CDR3 loop: CASGKGYEQYF. CDR3 bases: TGCGCCAGCGGGAAAGGTTACGAGCAGTACTTC.

This clonotype was seen at least ten times. The chain joins TRBV28 to TRBJ1-5; 11 nucleotides match TRBD1. The CDR3 is 15 amino acids. V lost 4 bases to trimming and J lost 6 bases; unmatched junction nucleotides: 5. The germline gives CDR1 MDHEN, CDR2 SYDVKM. In DNA form, the CDR3 reads TGTGCCAGCAGTTGGACAGGGGGCGAGAGTCAGCCCCAGCATTTT. This sequence encodes CASSWTGGESQPQHF.

This clonotype came up many times. The chain uses TRBV24-1 and TRBJ2-5, with 8 bases identical to TRBD1. CDR1 and CDR2 from the germline V gene are KGHDR and SFDVKD. The junction had 8 bases not matched to a gene; V was cut back by 4 bases and J by 5 bases. The CDR3 consists of 15 residues. CDR3 DNA: TGTGCCACCAGTGAAGCCCAGGGGGCCGGGGAGACCCAGTACTTC. Protein sequence: CATSEAQGAGETQYF.

In this sample, this clonotype turned up many times. The chain employs TRBV2 and TRBJ2-2; D not resolved. V was clipped by 5 bases and J by 3 bases, with 7 bases between them. Per germline, CDR1 SNHLY and CDR2 FYNNEI. The CDR3 runs to 13 residues. CDR3 residues: CASSLTYTGELFF. The DNA of the CDR3 is TGTGCCAGCAGTCTGACATACACCGGGGAGCTGTTTTTT. Filled out from reference TRBV2 and TRBJ2-2, the complete variable domain reads EPEVTQTPSHQVTQMGQEVILRCVPISNHLYFYWYRQILGQKVEFLVSFYNNEISEKSEIFDDQFSVERPDGSNFTLKIRSTKLEDSAMYFCASSLTYTGELFFGEGSRLTVL.

This clonotype was seen at least ten times. The J gene is TRBJ2-3, the V gene TRBV6-6, with 12 bases fitting TRBD2. The CDR3 spans 15 residues. V shed 5 bases, J shed 1 base, and the junction held 1 base outside the gene matches. Looked up from germline, CDR1 is MNHNY and CDR2 is SVGAGI (reference sequence). The CDR3 is CASSRLAGGTDTQYF. The CDR3 DNA reads TGTGCCAGCAGTCGACTAGCGGGGGGCACAGATACGCAGTATTTT.

This clonotype was recorded at least ten times. This chain joins TRBV5-6 and TRBJ2-7, with 9 bases matching TRBD1. The CDR3 runs to 15 residues. V gave up 6 bases and J gave up 2 bases; unmatched junction bases: 9. Germline V gene data show CDR1 as SGHDT and CDR2 as YYEEEE. CDR3 in DNA: TGTGCCAGCACCTACAGGGGGCTAAAGACCTACGAGCAGTACTTC. Protein sequence: CASTYRGLKTYEQYF.

Ten or more counts support this clonotype. The chain has TRBV6-1 and TRBJ2-1, with D maybe TRBD1 (6 bases). This CDR3 comprises 13 residues. Trimming pared 5 bases from V and 5 bases from J, leaving 10 bases between. CDR1 is MNHNS, CDR2 SASEGT, per germline. CDR3 in amino acids: CASSSRDNNEQFF. In nucleotides, the CDR3 is TGTGCCAGCAGTTCGAGGGACAACAATGAGCAGTTCTTC.

This clonotype appeared many times. The V call is TRBV7-3, the J call TRBJ1-4; D gene ambiguous. The germline V and J ends were trimmed by 1 base and 4 bases, with 7 bases remaining between them. Germline CDR1 and CDR2: SGHTA and FQGTGA. The CDR3 extends over 14 amino acids. The CDR3 DNA reads TGTGCCAGCAGCTTAAAAGGGATTAATGAAAAACTGTTTTTT. Protein product: CASSLKGINEKLFF.

As to this clonotype: Possible read error: a much larger clone is one base away. The chain recombines TRBV6-1 with TRBJ2-3; tentatively, D is TRBD1 or TRBD2 (5 bases each). The CDR3 consists of 14 residues. Germline V gene sequence: CDR1 MNHNS, CDR2 SASEGT. Here the CDR3 reads CTSSRTRDSDTQYF. DNA for the CDR3: TGTACCAGCAGTAGGACACGGGATTCAGATACGCAGTATTTT.

The table lists this clonotype with many counts. The rearrangement joins TRBV2 to TRBJ1-6; 8 bases align to TRBD1. The germline V gene encodes CDR1 SNHLY and CDR2 FYNNEI. The CDR3 runs to 14 residues. V trimming: 6 bases; J trimming: 5 bases; junction bases outside the gene matches: 3. The CDR3 protein is CASSRGQDNSPLHF. CDR3 coding DNA: TGTGCCAGCAGCCGGGGACAGGATAATTCACCCCTCCACTTT.